The 32 T cell receptor beta chains in this list originate from one sample, sequenced in a study of blood T cell repertoires in COVID-19. Repertoires were generated with immunoSEQ multiplex PCR, while TCRdb's copy carries only in-frame clones and drops some. In the table there are approximately 11,000 clones, nearly 90% of which are singletons. The sample was peripheral blood. These receptors all stem from a man aged 25 to 40 with active or convalescent COVID-19.

The rearrangement uses TRBV5-1 and TRBJ1-3; the D gene is possibly TRBD1 (6 bases). Germline assignment: CDR1 SGHRS and CDR2 YFSETQ. The CDR3 extends over 14 amino acids. Trimming removed 3 bases at V and 8 bases at J, with 15 bases between. DNA of the CDR3: TGCGCCAGCAGCTGGGGTCAGGGGTACGACACCATATATTTT. It codes for CASSWGQGYDTIYF.

Remarks on this clone: Germline and junction disagree at one end, which may indicate a read error. The chain has TRBV19 and TRBJ1-4; weak D call: TRBD1 (5 bases). Germline V CDR1 and CDR2: LNHDA, SQIVND (reference sequence). This CDR3 is built from 14 residues. In DNA form, the CDR3 reads TGTGCCAGTAGTATAGGGACAACAAATGAAAAACTGTTTTTT. It translates to CASSIGTTNEKLFF.

The chain joins TRBV2 to TRBJ2-7, with unresolved D. Looked up from germline, CDR1 is SNHLY and CDR2 is FYNNEI. Trimming left V 2 bases short and J 3 bases short, with 5 bases between. This CDR3 comprises 12 residues. As DNA, the CDR3 is TGTGCCAGCAGTGAACTGAGCTACGAGCAGTACGTC. This codes for CASSELSYEQYV.

This chain links TRBV18 with TRBJ1-2; 7 bases align to TRBD1. The CDR3 length is 15 residues. Trimming at V came to 0 bases and at J to 5 bases, leaving 6 bases not matched to a gene. CDR1 and CDR2 from the germline V gene are KGHSH and LQKENI. CDR3 loop: CASSPPGQWGYGYTF. Written as DNA, the CDR3 is TGTGCCAGCTCACCACCGGGACAGTGGGGTTATGGCTACACCTTC.

The rearrangement uses TRBV19 and TRBJ1-3; TRBD1 might be the D (5 bases). Germline loops: CDR1 LNHDA, CDR2 SQIVND (reference sequence). The CDR3 is 16 residues long. V was trimmed by 6 bases and J by 0 bases, leaving 15 bases between them. As DNA, the CDR3 is TGTGCCAGTAGCATCCGACAGAGCCTCTCTGGAAACACCATATATTTT. Translation: CASSIRQSLSGNTIYF.

The chain uses TRBV7-7 and TRBJ2-4; D might be TRBD2 (6 bases). CDR3 size: 14 residues. The germline V gene encodes CDR1 SSHAT and CDR2 FNYEAQ (reference sequence). Trimming removed 5 bases at V and 0 bases at J, with 8 bases between. CDR3 protein: CASSAGSAKNIQYF. For the CDR3, the DNA is TGTGCCAGCAGCGCGGGGTCAGCCAAAAACATTCAGTACTTC.

This clone was seen more than once but under ten times. The CDR3 DNA is TGCGCCAGCAGTGAGTCGGACAGGGGAGAAGCTTTCTTT. Encoded protein: CASSESDRGEAFF. The J gene is TRBJ1-1, the V gene TRBV10-1; TRBD1 matches 9 bases. J lost 8 bases, V lost 0 bases, and 1 base had no gene match. The CDR3 contains 13 residues. Germline V gives CDR1 WNHNN, CDR2 SYGVQD (reference sequence).

This chain links TRBV3-1 (or the pseudogene TRBV3-2) with TRBJ2-3; 14 nucleotides align to TRBD2. This CDR3 is built from 18 residues. In germline, CDR1 is LGHDT, CDR2 YNNKEL (reference sequence). Trimming at V came to 5 bases and at J to 2 bases, leaving 9 bases not matched to a gene. CDR3 protein: CASSDTPGLAGDTDTQYF. In DNA, the CDR3 is TGTGCCAGCAGCGATACGCCGGGACTAGCGGGGGACACAGATACGCAGTATTTT.

The chain is built from TRBV19 and TRBJ2-1; D is perhaps TRBD1 (6 bases). Trimming took off 7 bases at V and 4 bases at J, with 11 bases between the two ends. The germline CDR1 and CDR2 sequences are LNHDA and SQIVND (reference sequence). The CDR3 sequence is 13 residues long. The CDR3 sequence is CASTSRGYNEQFF. In DNA form, the CDR3 reads TGTGCCAGTACCAGCAGGGGTTACAATGAGCAGTTCTTC.

This CDR3 reads CASSSGTGDYGYTF. As DNA, the CDR3 is TGTGCCAGCAGCTCCGGGACAGGGGACTATGGCTACACCTTC. The gene calls are TRBV7-3 and TRBJ1-2; 10 nucleotides line up with TRBD1. This CDR3 region has 14 residues. J was trimmed by 3 bases and V by 4 bases; bases with no gene match: 2. CDR1 SGHTA and CDR2 FQGTGA come from the germline V gene.

Here the CDR3 DNA reads TGCGCCAGCAGCCAGACTAGAGCCTACGAGCAGTACGTC. This gives the protein CASSQTRAYEQYV. This sequence joins TRBV4-1 and TRBJ2-7, with D possibly TRBD2 on 6 matching bases. V lost 3 bases to trimming and J lost 2 bases, with 8 bases between them. Germline V gene lookup returns CDR1 MGHRA and CDR2 YSYEKL. This CDR3 region has 13 residues.

This chain links TRBV11-2 with TRBJ2-2, with TRBD1 identical over 8 bases. The CDR3 runs to 17 residues. Trimming at V came to 2 bases and at J to 1 base, leaving 6 bases not matched to a gene. Germline V CDR1 and CDR2: SGHAT, FQNNGV. The CDR3 protein is CASSLSTGTGNTGELFF. DNA for the CDR3: TGTGCCAGCAGCTTATCAACCGGGACAGGGAACACCGGGGAGCTGTTTTTT.

V gene TRBV28 combines with J gene TRBJ1-6; unclear D gene. Between the trimmed V and J ends, which lost 6 bases and 5 bases, there was a span of 8 bases. Germline V gives CDR1 MDHEN, CDR2 SYDVKM. CDR3 size: 13 residues. This chain's CDR3 is CASSLPHNSPLHF. CDR3 in DNA: TGTGCCAGCAGCCTTCCCCATAATTCACCCCTCCACTTT.

J is TRBJ1-4 and V is TRBV7-4; D uncertain. Looked up from germline, CDR1 is SGHVT and CDR2 is SQSDAQ. This CDR3 comprises 12 residues. Trimming took 1 base from V and 16 from J, leaving 13 bases between them. CDR3 nucleotides: TGTGCCAGCAGCTTAGGGGCGGGTACGGGGTTTTTT. This translates into CASSLGAGTGFF.

The sample holds one count of this clone. The V call is TRBV6-5, the J call TRBJ1-1; tentatively, D is TRBD1 (5 bases). Germline V lookup: CDR1 MNHEY, CDR2 SVGAGI. The V and J ends lost 7 bases and 5 bases respectively, with 17 bases between them. This CDR3 comprises 14 residues. As DNA, the CDR3 is TGTGCCAGCACGACGCCAGGGATTAGGACTGAAGCTTTCTTT. Its protein product is CASTTPGIRTEAFF.

The chain employs TRBV5-4 and TRBJ2-3; 10 nucleotides line up with TRBD2. The V gene end was trimmed by 3 bases and the J gene end by 1 base; junction bases not matched to a gene: 5. This CDR3 spans 16 amino acids. Germline CDR1 SGHNT, CDR2 YYREEE (reference sequence). The CDR3 sequence: CASSSKRGGGTDTQYF. The CDR3 region has the DNA TGTGCCAGCAGCTCCAAGCGGGGGGGAGGCACAGATACGCAGTATTTT.

The rearrangement links TRBV27 to TRBJ1-2; tentatively, D is TRBD1 (5 bases). V lost 5 bases and J 0 bases, leaving 13 bases between the germline ends. This CDR3 is built from 15 residues. Germline CDR1 is MNHEY and CDR2 is SMNVEV (reference sequence). For the CDR3, the DNA is TGTGCCAGCAGTCCCGACAGAGATGCTAACTATGGCTACACCTTC. Residues: CASSPDRDANYGYTF.

The chain joins TRBV2 to TRBJ2-7; D might be TRBD1 (7 bases). The germline V and J ends were trimmed by 1 base and 3 bases, with 16 bases remaining between them. The CDR3 has 16 amino acids. CDR1 is SNHLY and CDR2 is FYNNEI in the germline V gene. The CDR3, as DNA: TGTGCCAGCAGTGAAGGGAAGGGGGCCGGGGGCTACGAGCAGTACGTC. Translated, it gives CASSEGKGAGGYEQYV.

The chain employs TRBV5-1 and TRBJ2-6; 7 nucleotides line up with TRBD1. The CDR3 consists of 18 residues. V was pared by 0 bases and J by 2 bases, with 8 bases of the junction left unmatched. Per the germline V gene, CDR1 is SGHRS and CDR2 is YFSETQ. Written as DNA, the CDR3 is TGCGCCAGCAGCTTGGGGCGCCGTGACAGGGCTGGGGCCAACGTCCTGACTTTC. It encodes CASSLGRRDRAGANVLTF.

The chain carries TRBV7-8 and TRBJ2-1; a possible D gene is TRBD2 (5 bases). Trimming cost V 1 base and J 15 bases, with 13 bases left between them. Per germline, CDR1 SGHVS and CDR2 FQNEAQ. CDR3 length equals 12 residues. CDR3 sequence reads: CASSLGSLAPFF. The DNA of the CDR3 is TGTGCCAGCAGCTTAGGGAGTCTAGCCCCGTTCTTC.

The rearrangement joins TRBV25-1 to TRBJ2-2; D gene ambiguous. Between the trimmed V and J ends, which lost 6 bases and 4 bases, there was a span of 15 bases. Germline lookup yields CDR1 MGHDK and CDR2 SYGVNS. The CDR3 consists of 15 residues. The CDR3 protein is CASSPKEQTTGELFF. The CDR3 DNA reads TGTGCCAGCAGCCCAAAGGAACAGACCACCGGGGAGCTGTTTTTT.

The chain is built from TRBV5-8 and TRBJ1-2; the match to TRBD1 covers 12 bases. Trimming removed 0 bases from V and 4 bases from J; junction bases left unmatched: 4. The CDR3 loop spans 16 amino acids. Germline values: CDR1 SGHTS, CDR2 YDEGEE. CDR3 coding DNA: TGTGCCAGCAGCTTGGACGGGACAGGGGGCGCCTATGGCTACACCTTC. As protein: CASSLDGTGGAYGYTF.

The rearrangement links TRBV4-1 to TRBJ1-1; 7 nucleotides agree with TRBD1. Trimming removed 3 bases from V and 1 base from J; junction bases left unmatched: 5. The CDR3 is 15 residues long. The germline CDR1 and CDR2 sequences are MGHRA and YSYEKL. The CDR3: CASSQATGRNTEAFF. The CDR3 DNA reads as TGCGCCAGCAGCCAGGCGACAGGGAGGAACACTGAAGCTTTCTTT.

The gene calls are TRBV7-9 and TRBJ1-1, with 8 bases identical to TRBD1. After removal of 4 bases from V and 5 bases from J, the junction contained 3 bases not matched to a gene. CDR1 is SEHNR and CDR2 is FQNEAQ in the germline V gene (reference sequence). This CDR3 contains 13 residues. CDR3 nucleotides: TGTGCCAGCAGCTGGGGACAGGCAACTGAAGCTTTCTTT. It yields the protein CASSWGQATEAFF. The full variable domain, with the rest looked up from reference TRBV7-9 and TRBJ1-1, is DTGVSQNPRHKITKRGQNVTFRCDPISEHNRLYWYRQTLGQGPEFLTYFQNEAQLEKSRLLSDRFSAERPKGSFSTLEIQRTEQGDSAMYLCASSWGQATEAFFGQGTRLTVV.

V and J are TRBV2 and TRBJ1-4; 9 bases match TRBD1. The J segment lost 7 bases and the V segment lost 6 bases, leaving 12 bases of the junction unmatched. There are 16 residues in the CDR3. Germline CDR1 is SNHLY and CDR2 is FYNNEI. CDR3 residues: CASSRPGTGFGEKLFF. The CDR3 DNA is TGTGCCAGCAGCCGTCCCGGGACAGGGTTCGGTGAAAAACTGTTTTTT.

The chain uses TRBV5-1 and TRBJ2-3; TRBD1 matches 9 bases. The CDR3 consists of 15 residues. V trimming: 4 bases; J trimming: 5 bases; junction bases outside the gene matches: 8. The germline V gene encodes CDR1 SGHRS and CDR2 YFSETQ. The CDR3 reads CASSIDRGYGDTQYF. As DNA, the CDR3 is TGCGCCAGCAGCATCGACAGGGGGTATGGAGATACGCAGTATTTT.

The chain couples TRBV7-8 to TRBJ2-1, with D possibly matching TRBD2 (6 bases). CDR1 is SGHVS, CDR2 FQNEAQ, per germline. V shed 5 bases and J shed 6 bases, with 8 bases lying between them. The CDR3 runs 12 residues. DNA of the CDR3: TGTGCCAGCAGCGGGACTCGCAATGAGCAGTTCTTC. It translates to CASSGTRNEQFF.

This clone has only a few counts. The V call is TRBV24-1, the J call TRBJ2-2; maybe TRBD2 (5 bases). CDR3 length: 14 residues. Trimming removed 5 bases from V and 0 bases from J, with 6 bases in between. CDR1 is KGHDR and CDR2 is SFDVKD in the germline V gene. The CDR3 loop reads CATSGGSNTGELFF. The CDR3 bases are TGTGCCACCAGTGGAGGGTCGAACACCGGGGAGCTGTTTTTT.

The V and J genes are TRBV6-5 and TRBJ1-3; TRBD1 matches at 8 bases. In germline, CDR1 is MNHEY, CDR2 SVGAGI. The CDR3 consists of 15 residues. Losses at the gene ends were 0 bases for V and 2 bases for J; bases not matched to a gene: 0. CDR3 amino acids: CASSYSQGAGNTIYF. Written as DNA, the CDR3 is TGTGCCAGCAGTTACTCACAGGGGGCTGGAAACACCATATATTTT.

CDR3 nucleotides: TGTGCCAGCAGTTTTCTCCGGGGGCCCCAGCATTTT. It codes for CASSFLRGPQHF. V is TRBV12-3 or TRBV12-4 and J is TRBJ1-5; D is uncertain. V lost 3 bases to trimming and J lost 9 bases, with 9 bases between them. This CDR3 spans 12 amino acids.

This chain connects TRBV12-5 to TRBJ1-1; D perhaps matches TRBD1 (6 bases). The V and J ends lost 5 bases and 5 bases respectively, with 18 bases between them. Germline V gene sequence: CDR1 LGHNT, CDR2 FRNRAP. The CDR3 covers 15 residues. The CDR3: CASGEYRAKATEAFF. The CDR3 coding sequence is TGTGCTAGTGGTGAGTACAGGGCGAAAGCAACTGAAGCTTTCTTT.

The gene calls are TRBV18 and TRBJ2-2, with TRBD2 matching over 7 bases. The CDR3 spans 12 residues. J gave up 5 bases and V 11 bases, and 5 bases lay outside the gene matches. Germline CDR1 reads KGHSH; CDR2 reads LQKENI. In nucleotides, the CDR3 is TGTGCCGGCCGGCGGGGGACCGGGGAGCTGTTTTTT. Protein sequence: CAGRRGTGELFF.